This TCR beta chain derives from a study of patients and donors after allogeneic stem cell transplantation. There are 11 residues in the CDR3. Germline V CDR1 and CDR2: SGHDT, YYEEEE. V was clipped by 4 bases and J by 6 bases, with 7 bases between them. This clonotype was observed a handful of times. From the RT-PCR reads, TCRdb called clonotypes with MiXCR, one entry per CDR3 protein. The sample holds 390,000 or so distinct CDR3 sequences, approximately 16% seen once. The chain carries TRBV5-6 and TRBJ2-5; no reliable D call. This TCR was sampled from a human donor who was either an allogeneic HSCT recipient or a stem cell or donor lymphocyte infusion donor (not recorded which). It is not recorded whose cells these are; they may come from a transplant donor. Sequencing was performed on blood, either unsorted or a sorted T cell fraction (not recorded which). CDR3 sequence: CASSKQQTQYF. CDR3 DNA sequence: TGTGCCAGCAGCAAACAACAGACCCAGTACTTC.